This is a list of T cell receptor beta chains from one sample in a study of control samples from healthy donors and cancer patients. Using immunoSEQ multiplex PCR, the repertoire was profiled, and TCRdb retains in-frame clones only, with some absent. The table lists under 110,000 clones, 80% to 90% of them singletons. Material for sequencing was blood. The source is a man aged 25 to 40 in good health. The CDR3 runs from the conserved cysteine through the conserved F or W. D genes are given only for firm matches. The listing skips clone size in some rows; elsewhere it reads once, few, many or a size class.

j_call clone_size v_call d_call cdr3_aa cdr3_nt
TRBJ2-5 . TRBV7-9 . CASSLSETQYF TGTGCCAGCAGCTTGTCAGAGACCCAGTACTTC
TRBJ2-6 . TRBV6-6 . CASRPQESSGANVLTF TGTGCCAGCAGACCACAGGAATCCTCTGGGGCCAACGTCCTGACTTTC
TRBJ1-2 . TRBV7-9 . CASSLTGNVGQQNNYGYTF TGTGCCAGCAGCTTAACTGGAAACGTCGGACAGCAAAATAACTATGGCTACACCTTC
TRBJ1-5 . TRBV27 . CASSFWGFGQPQHF TGTGCCAGCAGTTTTTGGGGGTTTGGTCAGCCCCAGCATTTT
TRBJ1-1 . TRBV7-3 . CASNNPGVTEAFF TGTGCCAGCAATAACCCCGGGGTTACTGAAGCTTTCTTT
TRBJ2-4 . TRBV4-3 TRBD2 CASSQEKLAGRAKNIQYF TGCGCCAGCAGCCAAGAAAAACTAGCGGGACGAGCCAAAAACATTCAGTACTTC
TRBJ1-1 few TRBV9 TRBD1 CASSVTGGVNTEAFF TGTGCCAGCAGCGTTACAGGGGGCGTGAACACTGAAGCTTTCTTT
TRBJ1-1 . TRBV18 . CASSEVGSGTEAFF TGTGCCAGCTCCGAGGTGGGCTCGGGGACTGAAGCTTTCTTT
TRBJ2-1 . TRBV5-1 . CASSLGGFDNEQFF TGCGCCAGCAGCTTGGGCGGGTTCGACAATGAGCAGTTCTTC
TRBJ1-6 . TRBV30 . CAQKQDYNSPLHF TGTGCCCAGAAACAGGACTATAATTCACCCCTCCACTTT
TRBJ1-1 once TRBV11-2 . CASSFTWGEAFF TGTGCCAGCAGCTTCACATGGGGTGAAGCTTTCTTT
TRBJ1-2 . TRBV28 TRBD1 CASRRTGVGYTF TGTGCCAGCAGACGAACAGGGGTCGGCTACACCTTC
TRBJ1-2 . TRBV19 TRBD1 CASSISADRGGGYTF TGTGCCAGTAGTATCTCCGCCGACAGGGGGGGTGGCTACACCTTC
TRBJ2-5 few TRBV10-2 TRBD1 CASSGTGAQETQYF TGCGCCAGCAGTGGGACAGGGGCACAAGAGACCCAGTACTTC
TRBJ1-3 . TRBV6-5 TRBD1 CASGQGSGNTIYF TGTGCCAGCGGACAGGGCTCTGGAAACACCATATATTTT
TRBJ1-4 . TRBV7-2 . CASRRDGEKLFF TGTGCCAGCAGACGGGACGGAGAAAAACTGTTTTTT
TRBJ2-1 . TRBV2 TRBD2 CASSPSLAAPVTEQFF TGTGCCAGCAGTCCCTCCCTAGCGGCTCCCGTGACTGAGCAGTTCTTC
TRBJ2-3 . TRBV5-1 TRBD1 CASSPGGQLPDTQYF TGCGCCAGCAGCCCAGGGGGACAGCTCCCAGATACGCAGTATTTT
TRBJ1-5 . TRBV13 TRBD1 CASSSRPDRAQPQHF TGTGCCAGCAGCTCTCGACCGGACAGGGCTCAGCCCCAGCATTTT
TRBJ2-6 . TRBV30 . CAWSTQGTGANVLTF TGTGCCTGGAGCACACAGGGTACTGGGGCCAACGTCCTGACTTTC
TRBJ2-1 . TRBV4-3 . CASSQSVVAAYNEQFF TGCGCCAGCAGCCAGAGCGTGGTAGCGGCCTACAATGAGCAGTTCTTC
TRBJ2-3 . TRBV5-6 . CASSSWPHQDTQYF TGTGCCAGCAGCTCCTGGCCACATCAGGATACGCAGTATTTT
TRBJ1-1 . TRBV7-2 . CASSSRTQGTEAFF TGTGCCAGCAGCTCAAGGACCCAGGGGACTGAAGCTTTCTTT
TRBJ2-7 . TRBV27 TRBD2 CASSRSGGGYEQYF TGTGCCAGCAGTCGTTCGGGGGGTGGCTACGAGCAGTACTTC
TRBJ2-1 . TRBV5-8 . CASSLGSHNEQFF TGTGCCAGCAGCTTGGGGAGCCACAATGAGCAGTTCTTC
TRBJ1-5 . TRBV6-6 TRBD1 CASSPYGTKGTDPSYSNQPQHF TGTGCCAGCAGTCCTTACGGTACAAAGGGGACAGACCCCTCTTATAGCAATCAGCCCCAGCATTTT
TRBJ2-7 few TRBV2 TRBD2 CASKLAGSSYEQYF TGTGCCAGCAAGCTAGCGGGTTCTTCCTACGAGCAGTACTTC
TRBJ1-3 . TRBV4-1 TRBD1 CASSRDTGVQGNTIYF TGCGCCAGCAGCCGCGACACAGGGGTACAGGGAAACACCATATATTTT
TRBJ2-7 . TRBV6-2/TRBV6-3 . CASSYPWGGATPYEQYF TGTGCCAGCAGTTACCCTTGGGGGGGCGCCACCCCCTACGAGCAGTACTTC
TRBJ2-3 . TRBV6-5 TRBD1 CASSPTGNLHDTQYF TGTGCCAGCAGCCCGACAGGGAACCTCCATGATACGCAGTATTTT
TRBJ2-1 . TRBV6-5 TRBD2 CASSKGLAGNEQFF TGTGCCAGCAGTAAGGGACTAGCGGGAAATGAGCAGTTCTTC
TRBJ1-4 . TRBV25-1 TRBD1 CASSEGFGGTGNEKLFF TGTGCCAGCAGTGAGGGGTTTGGGGGGACAGGGAATGAAAAACTGTTTTTT
TRBJ1-4 . TRBV15 TRBD1 CATSFPTGAANEKLFF TGTGCCACCAGCTTCCCTACAGGGGCCGCTAATGAAAAACTGTTTTTT
TRBJ1-6 once TRBV6-5 . CASSPRQGYNSPLHF TGTGCCAGCAGTCCCCGGCAGGGCTATAATTCACCCCTCCACTTT
TRBJ1-5 . TRBV7-2 TRBD1 CASSPDRGLNQPQHF TGTGCCAGCAGCCCCGACAGGGGGCTGAATCAGCCCCAGCATTTT
TRBJ2-1 . TRBV15 . CATSREGESYNEQFF TGTGCCACCAGCAGAGAGGGGGAAAGTTACAATGAGCAGTTCTTC
TRBJ2-7 . TRBV28 TRBD1 CASMHRDRARDEQYF TGTGCCAGCATGCACCGGGACAGGGCTAGGGACGAGCAGTACTTC
TRBJ1-6 many TRBV10-1 . CASSESYNSPLHF TGCGCCAGCAGCGAAAGCTATAATTCACCCCTCCACTTT
TRBJ2-1 . TRBV5-1 . CASRTRFLDNEQFF TGCGCCAGCAGGACTAGATTCCTCGACAATGAGCAGTTCTTC
TRBJ1-1 . TRBV18 . CASSPQKTPETEAFF TGTGCCAGCTCACCACAGAAGACACCCGAGACTGAAGCTTTCTTT
TRBJ1-2 . TRBV10-3 . CAITPTALNYGYTF TGTGCTATCACCCCGACAGCTTTGAACTATGGCTACACCTTC
TRBJ1-5 . TRBV5-5 . CASSLGPPNQPQHF TGTGCCAGCAGCTTGGGGCCCCCCAATCAGCCCCAGCATTTT